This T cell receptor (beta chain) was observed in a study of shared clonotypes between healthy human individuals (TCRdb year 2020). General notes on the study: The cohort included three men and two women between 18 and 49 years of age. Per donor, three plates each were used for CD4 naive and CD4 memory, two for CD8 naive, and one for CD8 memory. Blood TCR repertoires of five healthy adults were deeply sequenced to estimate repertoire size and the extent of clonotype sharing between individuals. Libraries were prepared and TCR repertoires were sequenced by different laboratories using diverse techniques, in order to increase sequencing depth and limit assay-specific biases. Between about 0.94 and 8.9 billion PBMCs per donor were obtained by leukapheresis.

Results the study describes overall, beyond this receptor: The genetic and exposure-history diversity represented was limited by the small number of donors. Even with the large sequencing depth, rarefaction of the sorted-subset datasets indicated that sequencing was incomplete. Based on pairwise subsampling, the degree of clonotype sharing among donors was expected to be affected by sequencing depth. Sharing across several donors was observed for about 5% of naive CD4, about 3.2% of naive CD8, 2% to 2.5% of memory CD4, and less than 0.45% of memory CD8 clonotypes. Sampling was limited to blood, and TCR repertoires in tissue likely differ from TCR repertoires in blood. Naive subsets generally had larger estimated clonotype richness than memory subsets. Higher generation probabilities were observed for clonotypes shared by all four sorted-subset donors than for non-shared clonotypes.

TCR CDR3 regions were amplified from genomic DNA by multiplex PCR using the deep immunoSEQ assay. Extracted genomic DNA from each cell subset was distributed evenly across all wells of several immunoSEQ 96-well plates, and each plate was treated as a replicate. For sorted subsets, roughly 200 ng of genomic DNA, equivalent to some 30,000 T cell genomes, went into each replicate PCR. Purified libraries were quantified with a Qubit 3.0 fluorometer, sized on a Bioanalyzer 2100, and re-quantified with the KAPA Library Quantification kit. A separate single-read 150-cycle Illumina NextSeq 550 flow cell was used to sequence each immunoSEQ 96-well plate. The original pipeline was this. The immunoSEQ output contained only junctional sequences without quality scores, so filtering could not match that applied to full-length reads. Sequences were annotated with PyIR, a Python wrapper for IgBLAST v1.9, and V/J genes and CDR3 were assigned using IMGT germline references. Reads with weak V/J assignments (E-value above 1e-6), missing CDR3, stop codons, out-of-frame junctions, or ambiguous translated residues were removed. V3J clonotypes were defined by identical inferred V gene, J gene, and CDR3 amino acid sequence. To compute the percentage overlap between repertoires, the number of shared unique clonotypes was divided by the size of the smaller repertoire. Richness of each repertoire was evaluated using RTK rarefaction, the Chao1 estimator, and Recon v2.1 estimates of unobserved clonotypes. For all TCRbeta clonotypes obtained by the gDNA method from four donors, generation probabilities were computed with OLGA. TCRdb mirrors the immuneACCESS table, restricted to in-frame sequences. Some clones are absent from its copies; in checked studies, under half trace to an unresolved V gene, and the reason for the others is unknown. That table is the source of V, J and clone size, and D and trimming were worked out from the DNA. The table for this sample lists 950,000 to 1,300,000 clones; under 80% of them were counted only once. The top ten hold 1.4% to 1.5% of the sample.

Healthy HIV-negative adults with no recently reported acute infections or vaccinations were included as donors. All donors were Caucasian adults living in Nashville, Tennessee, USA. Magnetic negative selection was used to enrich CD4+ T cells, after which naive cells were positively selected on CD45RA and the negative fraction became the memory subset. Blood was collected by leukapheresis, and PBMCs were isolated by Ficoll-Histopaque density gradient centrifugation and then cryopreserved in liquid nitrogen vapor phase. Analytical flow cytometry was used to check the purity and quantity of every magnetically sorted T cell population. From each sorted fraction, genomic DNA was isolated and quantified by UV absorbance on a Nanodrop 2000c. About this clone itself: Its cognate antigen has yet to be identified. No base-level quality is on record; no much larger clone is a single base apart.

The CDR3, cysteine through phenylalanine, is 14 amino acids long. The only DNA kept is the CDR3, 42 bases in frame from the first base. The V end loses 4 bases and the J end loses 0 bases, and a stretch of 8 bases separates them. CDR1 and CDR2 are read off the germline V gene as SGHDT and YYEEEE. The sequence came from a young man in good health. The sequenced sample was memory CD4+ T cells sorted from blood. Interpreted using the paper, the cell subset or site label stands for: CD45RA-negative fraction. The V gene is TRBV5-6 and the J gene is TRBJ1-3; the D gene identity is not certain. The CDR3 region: CASSLRLSGNTIYF. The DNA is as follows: TGTGCCAGCAGCCTACGCCTCTCTGGAAACACCATATATTTT.